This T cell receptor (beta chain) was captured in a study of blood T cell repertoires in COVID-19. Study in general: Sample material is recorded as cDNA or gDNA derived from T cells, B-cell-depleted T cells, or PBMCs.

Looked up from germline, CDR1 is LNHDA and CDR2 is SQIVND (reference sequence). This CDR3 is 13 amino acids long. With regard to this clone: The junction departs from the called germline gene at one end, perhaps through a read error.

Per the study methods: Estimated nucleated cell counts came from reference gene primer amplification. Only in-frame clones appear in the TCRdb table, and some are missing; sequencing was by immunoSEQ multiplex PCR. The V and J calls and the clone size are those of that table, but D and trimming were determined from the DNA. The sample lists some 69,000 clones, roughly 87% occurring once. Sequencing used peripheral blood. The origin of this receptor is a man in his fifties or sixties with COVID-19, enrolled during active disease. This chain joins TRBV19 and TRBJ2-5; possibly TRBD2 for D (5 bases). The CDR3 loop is CASSIIRGEAQYF. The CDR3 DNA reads TGTGCCAGTAGTATAATTCGGGGAGAGGCCCAGTACTTC.